This passage covers 32 T cell receptor beta chains from one sample sequenced in a study of shared clonotypes between healthy human individuals. Only in-frame clones appear in the TCRdb table, and some are missing; sequencing was by immunoSEQ multiplex PCR. The sample includes more than 2 million clones, 90% to 97% of them seen just once. The material sequenced was naive CD4+ T cells sorted from blood. The sample's subset: CD45RA+ positively selected. The origin of the receptors is a man between 18 and 29 years old in good health.

CDR3 sequence: CATGDRGTVGNTIYF. The CDR3 DNA is TGTGCCACCGGAGACAGGGGAACGGTCGGAAACACCATATATTTT. The chain links TRBV19 to TRBJ1-3, with 8 bases matching TRBD1. CDR1 and CDR2 (germline): LNHDA, SQIVND (reference sequence). This CDR3 region has 15 residues. Trimming at V came to 10 bases and at J to 4 bases, leaving 12 bases not matched to a gene.

The J gene is TRBJ2-2, the V gene TRBV19; 8 bases are shared with TRBD2. The CDR3 contains 16 residues. With V trimmed by 6 bases and J by 1 base, 7 bases remained unmatched. The germline gives CDR1 LNHDA, CDR2 SQIVND (reference sequence). DNA for the CDR3: TGTGCCAGTAGGAAGGGCACTAGCGGGAACACCGGGGAGCTGTTTTTT. This encodes CASRKGTSGNTGELFF. Full variable domain (missing parts from reference TRBV19 and TRBJ2-2): DGGITQSPKYLFRKEGQNVTLSCEQNLNHDAMYWYRQDPGQGLRLIYYSQIVNDFQKGDIAEGYSVSREKKESFPLTVTSAQKNPTAFYLCASRKGTSGNTGELFFGEGSRLTVL.

The rearrangement links TRBV19 to TRBJ1-5, with a tentative D call TRBD1 (5 bases). The CDR3 contains 15 residues. The V end was cut by 8 bases, the J end by 0 bases, with 14 bases between. The germline V gene has CDR1 LNHDA and CDR2 SQIVND (reference sequence). The CDR3 DNA follows: TGTGCCAGTTCAACAGGAGCTTATAGCAATCAGCCCCAGCATTTT. It yields the protein CASSTGAYSNQPQHF.

V usage is TRBV27 and J usage is TRBJ1-1; D possibly corresponds to TRBD1 (5 bases). There are 11 residues in the CDR3. CDR1 and CDR2 from the germline V gene are MNHEY and SMNVEV (reference sequence). V lost 8 bases and J lost 4, with 8 bases in between. The DNA for the CDR3 is TGTGCCAGCTGGGGCTTCACTGAAGCTTTCTTT. Translating gives CASWGFTEAFF.

The rearrangement joins TRBV5-6 to TRBJ2-5, with TRBD1 matching over 8 bases. The V gene's germline CDR1 is SGHDT and CDR2 YYEEEE. The CDR3 sequence is 14 residues long. Trimming took 2 bases from V and 5 from J; bases not matched to a gene: 5. The CDR3 nucleotides read TGTGCCAGCAGCTTCACCCAGGGGGCCGAGACCCAGTACTTC. As protein: CASSFTQGAETQYF.

The rearrangement joins TRBV19 to TRBJ2-6, with D unresolved. V was clipped by 5 bases and J by 4 bases, with 6 bases between them. The CDR3 contains 13 residues. Germline CDR1 reads LNHDA; CDR2 reads SQIVND (reference sequence). The CDR3 DNA reads as TGTGCCAGTAGTCGGAGCGGGGCCAACGTCCTGACTTTC. It specifies CASSRSGANVLTF.

The V call is TRBV18, the J call TRBJ1-2; possible D gene TRBD1, 6 bases. Trimming left V 2 bases short and J 2 bases short, with 12 bases between. Per the germline V gene, CDR1 is KGHSH and CDR2 is LQKENI. CDR3 length equals 15 residues. The CDR3 here is CASSPAAGVNYGYTF. As DNA, the CDR3 is TGTGCCAGCTCACCAGCGGCAGGGGTCAACTATGGCTACACCTTC. The full variable domain, with the rest looked up from reference TRBV18 and TRBJ1-2, is NAGVMQNPRHLVRRRGQEARLRCSPMKGHSHVYWYRQLPEEGLKFMVYLQKENIIDESGMPKERFSAEFPKEGPSILRIQQVVRGDSAAYFCASSPAAGVNYGYTFGSGTRLTVV.

This clone was detected once. This chain joins TRBV10-3 and TRBJ2-2; D not resolved. The V end lost 6 bases, the J end lost 2 bases, and 10 bases lay between the germline ends. The germline V gene encodes CDR1 ENHRY and CDR2 SYGVKD. This CDR3 comprises 14 residues. This chain's CDR3 is CAIRSAVNTGELFF. The DNA of the CDR3 is TGTGCCATCAGGTCGGCAGTTAACACCGGGGAGCTGTTTTTT.

The chain recombines TRBV19 with TRBJ1-5, with 8 bases aligning to TRBD1. The ends lost 5 bases at V and 7 bases at J; junction bases unmatched: 10. Germline CDR1 LNHDA, CDR2 SQIVND (reference sequence). The CDR3 consists of 15 residues. The CDR3 bases are TGTGCCAGTAGTGCAGAAGACAGGGGTCGCCAGCCCCAGCATTTT. This encodes CASSAEDRGRQPQHF.

V gene TRBV30 combines with J gene TRBJ1-2, with D possibly matching TRBD1 (5 bases). The V end lost 4 bases, the J end lost 8 bases, and 23 bases lay between the germline ends. This CDR3 has 15 residues. The germline CDR1 and CDR2 sequences are GTSNPN and SVGIG (reference sequence). Here the CDR3 DNA reads TGTGCCTGGATTCCGGGGCTTCCCCCCACCCGGGGCTACACCTTC. Encoded protein: CAWIPGLPPTRGYTF.

The chain joins TRBV5-4 to TRBJ1-2; the D gene is possibly TRBD1 (5 bases). The CDR3 totals 14 residues. Germline-derived CDR1 and CDR2 are SGHNT and YYREEE (reference sequence). The germline V and J ends were trimmed by 4 bases and 4 bases, with 14 bases remaining between them. The CDR3 protein is CASSQAGGPYGYTF. The CDR3 DNA is TGTGCCAGCAGCCAAGCCGGGGGTCCCTATGGCTACACCTTC.

The CDR3 DNA is TGTGCCAGCAAGACAGACCCGGGACAGGGCTATGGCTACACCTTC. Its translation is CASKTDPGQGYGYTF. This chain joins TRBV6-1 and TRBJ1-2, with 9 bases matching TRBD1. CDR1 is MNHNS and CDR2 is SASEGT in the germline V gene. This CDR3 spans 15 amino acids. J was trimmed by 4 bases and V by 7 bases; bases with no gene match: 10.

This chain connects TRBV7-2 to TRBJ2-1, with 10 bases lining up with TRBD2. This CDR3 has 16 amino acids. V lost 1 base, J lost 4 bases, and 4 bases stayed unmatched. In germline, CDR1 is SGHTA, CDR2 FQGNSA. The CDR3 sequence is CASSLVASGGYNEQFF. For the CDR3, the DNA is TGTGCCAGCAGCTTAGTAGCTAGCGGGGGTTACAATGAGCAGTTCTTC.

This chain uses TRBV9 with TRBJ1-2, with no clear D. The CDR3 is 14 amino acids. Germline CDR1 reads SGDLS; CDR2 reads YYNGEE. The V gene lost 4 bases and the J gene lost 7 bases, with 17 bases spanning the gap. CDR3 sequence (DNA): TGTGCCAGCAGCCTTCCCGGGAGAGGCAGTGGCTACACCTTC. It translates to CASSLPGRGSGYTF.

In the case of this clone: This CDR3 is also generated by other DNA sequences in the sample. The chain has TRBV6-5 and TRBJ1-5; no definite D call. V was shortened by 0 bases and J by 0 bases, with 6 bases between the two germline ends. CDR1 and CDR2 from the germline V gene are MNHEY and SVGAGI. The CDR3 spans 15 residues. Here the CDR3 DNA reads TGTGCCAGCAGTTACTCTCGTTATAGCAATCAGCCCCAGCATTTT. Amino acids: CASSYSRYSNQPQHF.

The chain carries TRBV5-1 and TRBJ1-3, with TRBD1 as a possible D gene (5 bases). Germline V gene data show CDR1 as SGHRS and CDR2 as YFSETQ. The CDR3 has 14 amino acids. Trimming cost V 1 base and J 8 bases, with 13 bases left between them. CDR3 DNA: TGCGCCAGCAGCTTGCTAGGGGTCGAGGACACCATATATTTT. Translating it yields CASSLLGVEDTIYF.

This clone showed up just once. V and J are TRBV5-1 and TRBJ2-1; TRBD2 is a possible D gene (5 bases). This CDR3 has 15 amino acids. The germline gives CDR1 SGHRS, CDR2 YFSETQ. The V end was cut by 1 base, the J end by 8 bases, with 16 bases between. CDR3 amino acids: CASSLTSGLFYEQFF. The CDR3 nucleotides are TGCGCCAGCAGCTTGACTAGTGGCCTTTTTTATGAGCAGTTCTTC.

This clone was observed a single time. The V gene is TRBV14, the J gene TRBJ2-5, with 7 bases matching TRBD1. J lost 1 base, V lost 0 bases, and 2 bases had no gene match. This CDR3 has 15 residues. The germline gives CDR1 SGHDN, CDR2 FVKESK. CDR3 amino acids: CASSQDHRGQETQYF. The CDR3 nucleotides are TGTGCCAGCAGCCAAGACCACAGGGGCCAAGAGACCCAGTACTTC.

V and J are TRBV28 and TRBJ1-1; D is possibly TRBD1 (6 bases). With 3 bases removed from V and 0 bases from J, the gap between germline ends came to 17 bases. Germline CDR1 and CDR2: MDHEN and SYDVKM. The CDR3 is made up of 17 amino acids. The DNA of the CDR3 is TGTGCCAGCAGTTTCGCCAGGGGCGGGCTCATGAACACTGAAGCTTTCTTT. Translated: CASSFARGGLMNTEAFF. Looking up the rest from reference TRBV28 and TRBJ1-1 gives the full variable domain: DVKVTQSSRYLVKRTGEKVFLECVQDMDHENMFWYRQDPGLGLRLIYFSYDVKMKEKGDIPEGYSVSREKKERFSLILESASTNQTSMYLCASSFARGGLMNTEAFFGQGTRLTVV.

The chain recombines TRBV6-5 with TRBJ2-7; tentative D call: TRBD1 (7 bases). This CDR3 is 15 amino acids long. The V and J ends lost 3 bases and 0 bases respectively, with 12 bases between them. Germline V gene lookup returns CDR1 MNHEY and CDR2 SVGAGI. The CDR3 is CASSYGGGPSYEQYF. Here the CDR3 DNA reads TGTGCCAGCAGTTATGGAGGGGGCCCCTCCTACGAGCAGTACTTC.

This sequence joins TRBV27 and TRBJ1-6, with D perhaps TRBD1 (5 bases). The length of the CDR3 is 17 residues. Germline values: CDR1 MNHEY, CDR2 SMNVEV (reference sequence). V lost 6 bases, J lost 8 bases, and 23 bases lay in between. The CDR3 sequence: CASSDDGTPNPYSPLHF. The CDR3 nucleotides are TGTGCCAGCAGCGACGATGGGACGCCAAATCCTTATTCACCCCTCCACTTT.

The genes are TRBV5-8 and TRBJ2-4; 9 positions match TRBD2. Trimming at V came to 0 bases and at J to 9 bases, leaving 10 bases not matched to a gene. Germline V gene data show CDR1 as SGHTS and CDR2 as YDEGEE. This CDR3 comprises 16 residues. Here the CDR3 reads CASSLGWRGGHGIQYF. CDR3 sequence (DNA): TGTGCCAGCAGCTTGGGATGGCGGGGGGGCCATGGCATTCAGTACTTC.

In this sample, this clone turned up a few times. The chain recombines TRBV10-1 with TRBJ1-6; no clear D gene. This CDR3 region has 14 residues. In germline, CDR1 is WNHNN, CDR2 SYGVQD (reference sequence). Trimming stripped 2 bases from V and 6 bases from J, with 8 bases between. The CDR3 loop reads CASSEKPTNSPLHF. The CDR3 DNA reads TGCGCCAGCAGTGAGAAACCGACTAATTCACCCCTCCACTTT.

The chain employs TRBV28 and TRBJ2-1; D is undetermined. The CDR3 sequence is 17 residues long. Germline-derived CDR1 and CDR2 are MDHEN and SYDVKM. V lost 5 bases and J 9 bases, leaving 26 bases between the germline ends. Written as DNA, the CDR3 is TGTGCCAGCAGTCCCCCCCAGAGGCGGCTAGGTGGTGGTGAGCAGTTCTTC. This sequence encodes CASSPPQRRLGGGEQFF.

This chain connects TRBV2 to TRBJ1-5, with 7 bases aligning to TRBD1. There are 14 residues in the CDR3. Trimming at V came to 2 bases and at J to 4 bases, leaving 2 bases not matched to a gene. CDR1 and CDR2 (germline): SNHLY, FYNNEI. Here the CDR3 reads CASSEQGENQPQHF. The CDR3 DNA reads TGTGCCAGCAGTGAACAGGGGGAGAATCAGCCCCAGCATTTT.

The rearrangement uses TRBV20-1 and TRBJ1-5; no clear D. The V gene's germline CDR1 is DFQATT and CDR2 SNEGSKA (reference sequence). This CDR3 contains 9 residues. The ends were cut back, 7 bases at V and 12 bases at J, with 10 bases in the middle. The CDR3 region is CSDTLGQHF. The CDR3 coding sequence is TGCAGTGACACTCTGGGCCAGCATTTT.

This clone has only one observation. This sequence joins TRBV19 and TRBJ1-5; D is perhaps TRBD1 (5 bases). The germline V and J ends were trimmed by 6 bases and 4 bases, with 16 bases remaining between them. Germline CDR1 LNHDA, CDR2 SQIVND (reference sequence). CDR3 length: 15 residues. This CDR3 reads CASSSADSLNQPQHF. CDR3 DNA sequence: TGTGCCAGTAGCTCGGCCGACAGCCTAAATCAGCCCCAGCATTTT.

This clone was seen only once. The chain links TRBV7-6 to TRBJ2-5; D might be TRBD1 or TRBD2, each matching 6 bases. V was clipped by 2 bases and J by 1 base, with 17 bases between them. Germline CDR1 is SGHVS and CDR2 is FNYEAQ. CDR3 length: 17 amino acids. The CDR3 reads CASSLWGANLPQETQYF. The CDR3, as DNA: TGTGCCAGCAGCTTATGGGGGGCTAACCTCCCCCAAGAGACCCAGTACTTC.

This chain connects TRBV19 to TRBJ1-5; D is perhaps TRBD1 (6 bases). The germline CDR1 and CDR2 sequences are LNHDA and SQIVND (reference sequence). Trimming stripped 7 bases from V and 0 bases from J, with 13 bases between. The CDR3 runs to 15 residues. CDR3: CASKSDSYSNQPQHF. In DNA, the CDR3 is TGTGCCAGTAAATCGGACAGTTATAGCAATCAGCCCCAGCATTTT. Together with reference TRBV19 and TRBJ1-5, the CDR3 gives the full variable domain: DGGITQSPKYLFRKEGQNVTLSCEQNLNHDAMYWYRQDPGQGLRLIYYSQIVNDFQKGDIAEGYSVSREKKESFPLTVTSAQKNPTAFYLCASKSDSYSNQPQHFGDGTRLSIL.

The gene calls are TRBV30 and TRBJ1-2, with 8 bases lining up with TRBD1. The CDR3 sequence is 13 residues long. Germline lookup yields CDR1 GTSNPN and CDR2 SVGIG (reference sequence). Unmatched junction bases numbered 6, after V lost 5 bases and J lost 4 bases. The CDR3 coding sequence is TGTGCCTGGGACCAGGGGGCGAGCTATGGCTACACCTTC. As protein: CAWDQGASYGYTF.

The rearrangement links TRBV5-1 to TRBJ1-1; no definite D call. Germline V gene lookup returns CDR1 SGHRS and CDR2 YFSETQ. The CDR3 length is 14 residues. Trimming pared 5 bases from V and 2 bases from J, leaving 13 bases between. The CDR3 nucleotides are TGCGCCAGCAGTATCGAGAGACCTAACACTGAAGCTTTCTTT. Residues: CASSIERPNTEAFF. The full variable domain, rest sourced from reference TRBV5-1 and TRBJ1-1, is KAGVTQTPRYLIKTRGQQVTLSCSPISGHRSVSWYQQTPGQGLQFLFEYFSETQRNKGNFPGRFSGRQFSNSRSEMNVSTLELGDSALYLCASSIERPNTEAFFGQGTRLTVV.

This chain uses TRBV6-6 with TRBJ2-7, with a tentative D call TRBD1 (6 bases). Germline V gene data show CDR1 as MNHNY and CDR2 as SVGAGI (reference sequence). The V and J ends lost 5 bases and 4 bases respectively, with 12 bases between them. The CDR3 is made up of 13 amino acids. CDR3 protein: CASSNLQGYEQYF. The CDR3 bases are TGTGCCAGCAGTAACTTACAGGGATACGAGCAGTACTTC.